This T cell receptor beta chain was sequenced in a study of OX40 agonist ivuxolimab in advanced cancers. This CDR3 region has 13 residues. In germline, CDR1 is SGHTA, CDR2 FQGNSA. V lost 1 base, J lost 4 bases, and 8 bases lay in between. The method was immunoSEQ multiplex PCR; TCRdb's version includes in-frame clones alone and lacks a portion of them. The sample records some 80,000 clones, over 75% being singletons. The sequence came from an adult with an advanced solid tumor such as melanoma, head and neck, liver or kidney cancer. The chain has TRBV7-2 and TRBJ2-7, with D hard to call. The sample in question was CD4+ or CD8+ T cells sorted from blood, obtained in a trial of the OX40 agonist ivuxolimab. The CDR3 DNA reads TGTGCCAGCAGCTTAGAGAGGTGGTACGAGCAGTACTTC. Translation gives CASSLERWYEQYF.